A selection of T cell receptor beta chains follows, all from one sample in a study of Ad26.COV2.S vaccination and SARS-CoV-2 variants. The protocol was immunoSEQ multiplex PCR, while the TCRdb copy is restricted to in-frame clones and leaves out a portion. The table lists over 400,000 clones, around 93% of them singletons, with about 1.6% in the top ten. The sequences come from peripheral blood, collected in a trial of Ad26.COV2.S vaccine versus placebo. The receptors were sampled from a person between 18 and 65 years old who received the Ad26.COV2.S COVID-19 vaccine or a placebo. Both conserved end residues are trimmed from each CDR3. A D gene is named only where the DNA matches it firmly.

V | D | CDR3
TRBV28 | . | ASSPTIQLGGDTEAF
TRBV21-1 | . | ASPIGGAAGLFLNTEAF
TRBV18 | . | ASSPPGRRPRFGELF
TRBV6-1 | . | ASSENYRLGGGTGELF
TRBV6-5 | TRBD1 | ASSYTGQAYYEQY
TRBV7-9 | TRBD1 | ASSLATGGAYNEQF
TRBV11-2 | TRBD2 | ASSLALAGGTDTQY
TRBV11-1 | TRBD1 | ASSWDRGYEQY
TRBV7-2 | . | ASSPGGARETQY
TRBV30 | TRBD1 | AWSDPTGLNEKLF
TRBV5-1 | . | ASSLRLGAYEQY
TRBV3-1/TRBV3-2 | TRBD1 | ASSRTGGGNYGYT
TRBV5-1 | . | ASSPRGAGNTIY
TRBV9 | . | ASSNYQRNTGYNEQF
TRBV5-1 | TRBD1 | ASSLGQGNLQETQY
TRBV6-6 | . | ASSLKGRSTMPFLREQF
TRBV7-9 | . | ASSPLITGSSYNEQF
TRBV5-6 | TRBD1 | ASSLGQGYFSLH
TRBV7-9 | . | ASIRGAEDTQY
TRBV14 | . | ASSQDEQFINTIY
TRBV27 | TRBD2 | ASSSPTSGGLRETQY
TRBV9 | . | ASSPTVGGEKLF
TRBV28 | TRBD2 | ASSSLLGLAGTDTQY
TRBV7-8 | . | ASSLDVGMNTEAF
TRBV19 | . | ATRQTSGANVLT
TRBV10-2 | . | ASREIQDLAGGYT
TRBV7-9 | TRBD1 | ASSSDTGEWLYEQF
TRBV9 | TRBD1 | ASSVGQGRSKETQY
TRBV4-2 | TRBD1 | ASSQGNTGGRSPLH
TRBV29-1 | . | SVLVGNTGELF
TRBV3-1/TRBV3-2 | TRBD1 | ASSLSTPQPRDRGYDTQY
TRBV7-9 | . | ASSRTYTEAF
TRBV4-3 | TRBD2 | ASSQDPLAVTDTQY
TRBV7-8 | . | ASIERRSSYEQY
TRBV2 | . | AIPGVGFGYGYT
TRBV19 | TRBD1 | ASTSRTGLGNTEAF
TRBV28 | . | ASSKDPLSSYEQY
TRBV5-1 | TRBD2 | ASSSPKSGGGVTRETQY
TRBV7-2 | TRBD1 | ASSPTRGTGRNSPLH
TRBV7-2 | TRBD1 | ASSPRQGVYNEQF
TRBV7-2 | . | ASSLFGGLNTGELF
TRBV27 | TRBD2 | ASRPGLAPDTQY
TRBV5-4 | TRBD1 | ASSSGTEVTDTQY
TRBV30 | . | AWSVPEGSYEQY
TRBV4-3 | TRBD1 | ASSQGTGDFVGNQPQH
TRBV20-1 | . | SASDAGRTRNSPLH
TRBV5-1 | . | ASSPRLVGTQY
TRBV4-3 | TRBD1 | ASSQVPGQVYGYT
TRBV7-2 | TRBD1 | ASNLGGTGVWGGYT
TRBV7-8 | . | ASSLARTEANQPQH
TRBV7-2 | . | ASSLSWGQVYEQY